Listed below are T cell receptor beta chains from one sample, sequenced in a study of T cells after yellow fever vaccination. Using its own MiXCR run on the 5' RACE reads, TCRdb lists one record per CDR3 protein. The sample gives around 100,000 distinct CDR3 sequences, less than 6% of which show up once; roughly 39% is in the top ten. The sample here was CD8+ T cells sorted from PBMCs, taken 10 days after the yellow fever booster vaccination. The receptor set was obtained from a man in his late teens or twenties who received the YFV17D yellow fever vaccine. CDR3s include the opening cysteine and the closing phenylalanine or tryptophan. Each record gives: J gene, clone size, D gene, V gene, CDR3 protein, CDR3 DNA. D genes are given only for firm matches. The listing skips clone size in some rows; elsewhere it reads once, few, many or a size class.

j_call: TRBJ2-5; clone_size: many; d_call: .; v_call: TRBV11-1; cdr3_aa: CASSLWSGSRETQYF; cdr3_nt: TGTGCCAGCAGCTTATGGTCTGGGTCCCGGGAGACCCAGTACTTC
j_call: TRBJ2-1; clone_size: few; d_call: TRBD2; v_call: TRBV6-5; cdr3_aa: CASSGLAGGDEQFF; cdr3_nt: TGTGCCAGCAGTGGACTAGCGGGGGGCGATGAGCAGTTCTTC
j_call: TRBJ1-1; clone_size: .; d_call: .; v_call: TRBV7-9; cdr3_aa: CASSVGRLNTEAFF; cdr3_nt: TGTGCCAGCAGCGTGGGACGGCTGAACACTGAAGCTTTCTTT
j_call: TRBJ1-6; clone_size: few; d_call: .; v_call: TRBV19; cdr3_aa: CASTGNLRTSPLHF; cdr3_nt: TGTGCCAGTACAGGGAACCTTAGGACATCACCCCTCCACTTT
j_call: TRBJ2-3; clone_size: .; d_call: TRBD1; v_call: TRBV27; cdr3_aa: CASSPGTGATDTQYF; cdr3_nt: TGTGCCAGCAGCCCCGGGACAGGGGCGACAGATACGCAGTATTTT
j_call: TRBJ1-5; clone_size: few; d_call: .; v_call: TRBV4-2; cdr3_aa: CASSQEGGRPHQPQHF; cdr3_nt: TGTGCCAGCAGCCAAGAGGGTGGACGGCCCCATCAGCCCCAGCATTTT
j_call: TRBJ2-7; clone_size: .; d_call: .; v_call: TRBV12-3/TRBV12-4; cdr3_aa: CASTSSGSYEQYF; cdr3_nt: TGTGCCAGCACCTCATCGGGCTCCTACGAGCAGTACTTC
j_call: TRBJ2-7; clone_size: many; d_call: .; v_call: TRBV3-1; cdr3_aa: CASSQGGAYEQYF; cdr3_nt: TGTGCCAGCAGCCAAGGAGGGGCCTACGAGCAGTACTTC
j_call: TRBJ2-7; clone_size: .; d_call: .; v_call: TRBV6-2/TRBV6-3; cdr3_aa: CASSYVGGSYEQYF; cdr3_nt: TGTGCCAGCAGTTACGTGGGGGGCTCCTACGAGCAGTACTTC
j_call: TRBJ1-4; clone_size: few; d_call: .; v_call: TRBV4-1; cdr3_aa: CASSQADRANEKLFF; cdr3_nt: TGCGCCAGCAGCCAGGCGGACAGAGCTAATGAAAAACTGTTTTTT
j_call: TRBJ2-3; clone_size: few; d_call: TRBD2; v_call: TRBV27; cdr3_aa: CASTSYSGDTDTQYF; cdr3_nt: TGTGCCAGCACCTCATATAGCGGGGACACAGATACGCAGTATTTT
j_call: TRBJ1-1; clone_size: few; d_call: .; v_call: TRBV7-9; cdr3_aa: CASSAQRFEAFF; cdr3_nt: TGTGCCAGCAGCGCACAGCGATTTGAAGCTTTCTTT
j_call: TRBJ2-1; clone_size: .; d_call: TRBD2; v_call: TRBV9; cdr3_aa: CASSPPGRGVYNEQFF; cdr3_nt: TGTGCCAGCAGCCCGCCTGGGCGGGGGGTCTACAATGAGCAGTTCTTC
j_call: TRBJ2-1; clone_size: .; d_call: .; v_call: TRBV12-3/TRBV12-4; cdr3_aa: CASSAVHEQFF; cdr3_nt: TGTGCCAGCAGTGCCGTCCATGAGCAGTTCTTC
j_call: TRBJ2-7; clone_size: .; d_call: TRBD2; v_call: TRBV29-1; cdr3_aa: CSVEGGNEQYF; cdr3_nt: TGCAGCGTCGAGGGAGGGAACGAGCAGTACTTC
j_call: TRBJ2-1; clone_size: .; d_call: TRBD1; v_call: TRBV24-1; cdr3_aa: CATSDSSGQGFDEQFF; cdr3_nt: TGTGCCACCAGTGACTCCTCGGGACAGGGATTTGATGAGCAGTTCTTC
j_call: TRBJ2-4; clone_size: few; d_call: .; v_call: TRBV20-1; cdr3_aa: CSARGGGKNIQYF; cdr3_nt: TGCAGTGCTAGAGGAGGGGGGAAAAACATTCAGTACTTC
j_call: TRBJ2-2; clone_size: .; d_call: .; v_call: TRBV27; cdr3_aa: CASSLDEGNGELFF; cdr3_nt: TGTGCCAGCAGTTTAGACGAGGGGAACGGGGAGCTGTTTTTT
j_call: TRBJ1-5; clone_size: few; d_call: TRBD1; v_call: TRBV25-1; cdr3_aa: CASSAGTGRNQPQHF; cdr3_nt: TGTGCCAGCAGTGCAGGGACAGGCAGGAATCAGCCCCAGCATTTT
j_call: TRBJ2-2; clone_size: .; d_call: .; v_call: TRBV10-2; cdr3_aa: CASSDPNILNTGELFF; cdr3_nt: TGCGCCAGCAGTGACCCGAACATACTTAACACCGGGGAGCTGTTTTTT
j_call: TRBJ2-1; clone_size: many; d_call: .; v_call: TRBV12-3/TRBV12-4; cdr3_aa: CASSLGASPDEQFF; cdr3_nt: TGTGCCAGCAGTTTAGGGGCCAGCCCCGATGAGCAGTTCTTC
j_call: TRBJ2-3; clone_size: .; d_call: .; v_call: TRBV6-6; cdr3_aa: CASTDLPAGRGTDTQYF; cdr3_nt: TGTGCCAGCACCGACCTCCCAGCGGGTAGAGGGACAGATACGCAGTATTTT
j_call: TRBJ1-6; clone_size: .; d_call: .; v_call: TRBV7-9; cdr3_aa: CASSSGAPSSYNSPLHF; cdr3_nt: TGTGCCAGCAGCTCCGGAGCACCGAGCTCCTATAATTCACCCCTCCACTTT
j_call: TRBJ1-2; clone_size: few; d_call: TRBD1; v_call: TRBV6-2/TRBV6-3; cdr3_aa: CASSTPGQGVSGYTF; cdr3_nt: TGTGCCAGCAGTACCCCGGGACAGGGGGTCAGCGGCTACACCTTC
j_call: TRBJ2-2; clone_size: many; d_call: .; v_call: TRBV23-1; cdr3_aa: CASSQSPPFFPGQANTGELFF; cdr3_nt: TGCGCCAGCAGTCAATCGCCTCCGTTTTTTCCAGGGCAGGCGAACACCGGGGAGCTGTTTTTT
j_call: TRBJ1-1; clone_size: few; d_call: .; v_call: TRBV4-2; cdr3_aa: CASSQGLEAFF; cdr3_nt: TGTGCCAGCAGCCAGGGTCTTGAAGCTTTCTTT
j_call: TRBJ1-6; clone_size: few; d_call: TRBD1; v_call: TRBV12-3/TRBV12-4; cdr3_aa: CASSFGQGWGSPLHF; cdr3_nt: TGTGCCAGCAGTTTTGGACAGGGTTGGGGTTCACCCCTCCACTTT
j_call: TRBJ1-5; clone_size: few; d_call: .; v_call: TRBV4-1; cdr3_aa: CASSQGRNQPQHF; cdr3_nt: TGCGCCAGCAGCCAAGGGCGAAATCAGCCCCAGCATTTT
j_call: TRBJ2-5; clone_size: .; d_call: .; v_call: TRBV11-2; cdr3_aa: CASSLGTDGRAQYF; cdr3_nt: TGTGCCAGCAGCTTAGGAACTGACGGCCGAGCCCAGTACTTC
j_call: TRBJ1-2; clone_size: many; d_call: TRBD1; v_call: TRBV27; cdr3_aa: CASSPGQGVNYGYTF; cdr3_nt: TGTGCCAGCAGTCCGGGACAGGGGGTGAACTATGGCTACACCTTC
j_call: TRBJ2-3; clone_size: few; d_call: TRBD2; v_call: TRBV19; cdr3_aa: CASSSTSGHTDTQYF; cdr3_nt: TGTGCCAGTAGTAGTACTAGCGGGCACACAGATACGCAGTATTTT
j_call: TRBJ2-1; clone_size: .; d_call: TRBD1; v_call: TRBV6-2/TRBV6-3; cdr3_aa: CASSPGTEIYNEQFF; cdr3_nt: TGTGCCAGCAGTCCCGGGACAGAGATATACAATGAGCAGTTCTTC
j_call: TRBJ2-1; clone_size: many; d_call: .; v_call: TRBV5-1; cdr3_aa: CASSLRGNGEQFF; cdr3_nt: TGCGCCAGCAGCTTGAGGGGGAATGGTGAGCAGTTCTTC
j_call: TRBJ2-7; clone_size: few; d_call: TRBD1; v_call: TRBV6-6; cdr3_aa: CASSFTSQTGNYEQYF; cdr3_nt: TGTGCCAGCAGTTTCACTTCTCAGACAGGGAACTACGAGCAGTACTTC
j_call: TRBJ2-3; clone_size: few; d_call: .; v_call: TRBV5-4; cdr3_aa: CASSYGGGTDTQYF; cdr3_nt: TGTGCCAGCAGCTACGGGGGCGGTACAGATACGCAGTATTTT
j_call: TRBJ2-2; clone_size: few; d_call: TRBD1; v_call: TRBV19; cdr3_aa: CASSPGQDYTGELFF; cdr3_nt: TGTGCCAGTAGTCCGGGACAGGATTACACCGGGGAGCTGTTTTTT
j_call: TRBJ1-2; clone_size: .; d_call: TRBD1; v_call: TRBV15; cdr3_aa: CATRPTGGNYGYTF; cdr3_nt: TGTGCCACCAGGCCAACAGGGGGAAACTATGGCTACACCTTC
j_call: TRBJ1-5; clone_size: few; d_call: .; v_call: TRBV19; cdr3_aa: CASSIVQGNQPQHF; cdr3_nt: TGTGCCAGTAGTATTGTGCAGGGCAATCAGCCCCAGCATTTT
j_call: TRBJ2-3; clone_size: few; d_call: TRBD2; v_call: TRBV12-3/TRBV12-4; cdr3_aa: CANTLPGLEVDTQYF; cdr3_nt: TGTGCCAACACCCTACCGGGACTAGAAGTAGATACGCAGTATTTT
j_call: TRBJ2-1; clone_size: few; d_call: .; v_call: TRBV3-1; cdr3_aa: CASSFPGGGKNEQFF; cdr3_nt: TGTGCCAGCAGCTTCCCAGGGGGGGGAAAGAATGAGCAGTTCTTC
j_call: TRBJ1-5; clone_size: .; d_call: .; v_call: TRBV12-3/TRBV12-4; cdr3_aa: CASKPSVGNEPQLF; cdr3_nt: TGTGCCAGCAAACCCAGTGTTGGCAATGAGCCCCAGCTTTTT
j_call: TRBJ2-1; clone_size: few; d_call: .; v_call: TRBV12-3/TRBV12-4; cdr3_aa: CASSRDREAYNEQFF; cdr3_nt: TGTGCCAGCAGCCGAGACCGCGAGGCCTACAATGAGCAGTTCTTC
j_call: TRBJ2-5; clone_size: .; d_call: .; v_call: TRBV4-3; cdr3_aa: CASSHDGSSPETQYF; cdr3_nt: TGCGCCAGCAGCCATGACGGGAGCTCGCCGGAGACCCAGTACTTC
j_call: TRBJ2-3; clone_size: many; d_call: .; v_call: TRBV29-1; cdr3_aa: CSVEGGDTTSTDTQYF; cdr3_nt: TGCAGCGTTGAAGGCGGTGACACTACTAGCACAGATACGCAGTATTTT
j_call: TRBJ2-7; clone_size: once; d_call: .; v_call: TRBV20-1; cdr3_aa: CSASAWGPYEQYF; cdr3_nt: TGCAGTGCTAGTGCGTGGGGGCCCTACGAGCAGTACTTC
j_call: TRBJ2-3; clone_size: many; d_call: TRBD1; v_call: TRBV12-3/TRBV12-4; cdr3_aa: CASVNRGIGTDTQYF; cdr3_nt: TGTGCCAGCGTGAACAGGGGGATCGGCACAGATACGCAGTATTTT
j_call: TRBJ2-1; clone_size: .; d_call: .; v_call: TRBV7-9; cdr3_aa: CASSPLRNEQFF; cdr3_nt: TGTGCCAGCAGCCCCCTGAGGAATGAGCAGTTCTTC